A selection of T cell receptor beta chains follows, all from one sample in a study of tumor-infiltrating lymphocytes in primary liver carcinoma. TCRdb re-analysed the multiplex PCR reads in MiXCR, keeping a single row per CDR3 protein. The sample records 320,000 or so distinct CDR3 sequences, about 62% being singletons. What was sequenced was peripheral blood. These receptor sequences come from a man in his forties with primary liver carcinoma and hepatitis B virus infection. Each CDR3 is given without its conserved first and last residue. D genes are given only for firm matches.

>TRBJ2-5|TRBV11-1|TRBD2
VSAERGTQETQY
>TRBJ2-6|TRBV6-1|-
ASSDAGANVLT
>TRBJ2-7|TRBV5-1|-
ASSSAAGLFYEQY
>TRBJ2-5|TRBV24-1|TRBD1
ATIAGKRQGGRETQY
>TRBJ2-1|TRBV6-6|-
ASSYRSSESYEQF
>TRBJ1-1|TRBV5-4|TRBD1
ASSWNRQGEAF
>TRBJ1-1|TRBV4-2|-
ASSLDSFDTEAF
>TRBJ2-5|TRBV6-6|-
ASSYGGRGKVTQY
>TRBJ2-3|TRBV14|-
ASNHPGDTDTQY
>TRBJ2-7|TRBV7-9|-
ASSLGAITYEQY
>TRBJ2-3|TRBV11-2|TRBD2
ASTDQVSSGRRTDTQY
>TRBJ2-1|TRBV28|TRBD2
ASSPSGVFYNEQF
>TRBJ2-5|TRBV28|-
ASSSGLETQY
>TRBJ1-1|TRBV29-1|-
TVDGGPREAF
>TRBJ2-5|TRBV6-5|-
ASRDTHRAGAQETQY
>TRBJ2-5|TRBV12-3/TRBV12-4|TRBD2
ASSLQLAGEETQY
>TRBJ2-7|TRBV6-1|-
ASRLAVNYEQY
>TRBJ1-1|TRBV5-6|-
ASSLWGEGTEAF
>TRBJ2-1|TRBV12-3/TRBV12-4|TRBD2
ASSTGLAVIPDEQF
>TRBJ2-2|TRBV11-2|-
ASSLLGRPSGEQF
>TRBJ1-1|TRBV14|TRBD1
ASSPLGTGRMNTEAF
>TRBJ2-7|TRBV4-1|TRBD1
PSSLGQVLSEQY
>TRBJ2-3|TRBV5-6|TRBD1
ASRRGRGDTQY